This T cell receptor (beta chain) was recovered during a study of blood T cell repertoires in COVID-19. Original handling: Reference gene primer amplification in the assay estimated nucleated cell counts. TCRdb's copy holds only in-frame clones and misses some; the assay was immunoSEQ multiplex PCR. The V and J calls and clone size come from that table; D and trimming were worked out from the DNA. The sample includes about 190,000 clones, approximately 90% of them seen just once. This CDR3 region has 14 residues. J lost 3 bases, V lost 4 bases, and 2 bases had no gene match. The germline gives CDR1 LGHNA, CDR2 YSLEER. This clone has a single count.

The V call is TRBV4-3, the J call TRBJ2-2, with 7 bases fitting TRBD1. This sequence was found in a man between 70 and 80 years old with active or convalescent COVID-19. Material: peripheral blood. The CDR3 here is CASSRTGDTGELFF. The CDR3 DNA sequence: TGCGCCAGCAGCCGGACAGGAGACACCGGGGAGCTGTTTTTT.